Below are 17 T cell receptor beta chains sequenced from a single sample in a study of T-cell reconstitution after alpha-beta-depleted transplantation in children. Preparation of the TCRbeta library involved a method that used unique molecular identifiers. Each CDR3 protein gets one entry after TCRdb re-called the PCR reads with MiXCR. The table lists some 550,000 distinct CDR3 sequences, 23% of them singletons. Here the sequenced sample was PBMCs, mostly from graft donor cells, taken 360 days after TCRalphabeta/CD19-depleted stem cell transplant. The source is a boy under two years old who had a stem cell transplant for acute myeloid leukemia, so the T cells may come from the graft donor.

This clonotype turned up a few times. The chain links TRBV12-3 or TRBV12-4 to TRBJ1-5; tentative D call: TRBD1 (5 bases). The CDR3 is made up of 14 amino acids. V was clipped by 1 base and J by 8 bases, with 12 bases between them. CDR3 amino acids: CASSLGGRLEPQHF. CDR3 nucleotide sequence: TGTGCCAGCAGTTTAGGGGGCCGACTTGAGCCCCAGCATTTT.

On this clonotype itself: Because it lacks the conserved phenylalanine or tryptophan at the end, this CDR3 is likely a read error. The chain couples TRBV7-9 to TRBJ2-7; a possible D gene is TRBD1 (6 bases). Trimming took 4 bases from V and 3 from J, leaving 13 bases between them. The CDR3 loop spans 14 amino acids. Per germline, CDR1 SEHNR and CDR2 FQNEAQ (reference sequence). This chain's CDR3 is CASSSDKQGYEQYH. The CDR3 coding sequence is TGTGCCAGCAGCTCAGACAAACAGGGCTACGAGCAGTACCAC.

This sequence joins TRBV10-3 and TRBJ2-7; 7 bases fit TRBD2. This CDR3 spans 16 amino acids. V gave up 0 bases and J gave up 0 bases; unmatched junction bases: 5. Looked up from germline, CDR1 is ENHRY and CDR2 is SYGVKD. The CDR3 DNA follows: TGTGCCATCAGTGAGTCCCGGACTAGTTTCTCCTACGAGCAGTACTTC. Translated: CAISESRTSFSYEQYF.

Details on this clonotype: This CDR3 fails to terminate in the conserved phenylalanine or tryptophan, so it likely reflects a read error. V and J are TRBV12-3 or TRBV12-4 and TRBJ1-1; 7 bases map to TRBD1. The J segment lost 1 base and the V segment lost 9 bases, leaving 14 bases of the junction unmatched. The CDR3 sequence is 16 residues long. CDR3 sequence: CASEEGRGTRNTEAFY. The CDR3 DNA sequence: TGTGCCAGTGAAGAGGGCAGGGGGACACGGAACACTGAAGCTTTCTAT.

Points on this clonotype: A read error is possible here, since a much larger clone lies one base away. The chain links TRBV5-1 to TRBJ2-7, with TRBD1 matching 11 bases. After removal of 5 bases from V and 4 bases from J, the junction contained 8 bases not matched to a gene. The CDR3 totals 15 residues. Germline V gene sequence: CDR1 SGHRS, CDR2 YFSETQ. The CDR3 DNA sequence: TGCGCCAGCAGTTATCCGGGACAGGGGGTTTACGAGCAGTACTTC. Its protein product is CASSYPGQGVYEQYF.

The chain employs TRBV6-2 or TRBV6-3 and TRBJ1-5; D is uncertain. Germline CDR1 reads MNHEY; CDR2 reads SVGEGT. V shed 0 bases and J shed 3 bases, with 12 bases lying between them. The CDR3 totals 16 residues. The CDR3 DNA follows: TGTGCCAGCAGTTACTCGCAAAAGTTTTACAATCAGCCCCAGCATTTT. It yields the protein CASSYSQKFYNQPQHF.

The chain couples TRBV4-3 to TRBJ2-2; no definite D call. CDR1 is LGHNA and CDR2 is YSLEER in the germline V gene. V dropped 1 base and J dropped 0 bases, with 6 bases sitting between them. The CDR3 totals 15 residues. CDR3 sequence (DNA): TGCGCCAGCAGCCAAGCCCCCGCGAACACCGGGGAGCTGTTTTTT. It yields the protein CASSQAPANTGELFF.

This clonotype was counted at least ten times. The genes are TRBV5-1 and TRBJ2-7; D may be TRBD1 or TRBD2 (6 bases each). This CDR3 region has 14 residues. Germline CDR1 and CDR2: SGHRS and YFSETQ. V dropped 1 base and J dropped 5 bases, with 13 bases sitting between them. The CDR3 loop is CASSLSAGGHEQYF. The CDR3 region has the DNA TGCGCCAGCAGCTTGTCCGCCGGGGGCCACGAGCAGTACTTC.

This clonotype was seen only a few times. The chain carries TRBV19 and TRBJ1-1; D is undetermined. V was clipped by 1 base and J by 1 base, with 13 bases between them. The germline gives CDR1 LNHDA, CDR2 SQIVND (reference sequence). The CDR3 is made up of 16 amino acids. CDR3 in DNA: TGTGCCAGTAGTATAGGGGGTGCCCGGGGGAACACTGAAGCTTTCTTT. Protein product: CASSIGGARGNTEAFF.

This clonotype was observed at least ten times. This chain joins TRBV28 and TRBJ1-1; no clear D. V lost 6 bases, J lost 1 base, and 12 bases lay in between. The CDR3 loop spans 14 amino acids. Germline CDR1 MDHEN, CDR2 SYDVKM. CDR3 protein: CASRTGWTNTEAFF. CDR3 nucleotides: TGTGCCAGCAGGACGGGTTGGACGAACACTGAAGCTTTCTTT.

In its sample, this clonotype was seen a few times. The V call is TRBV20-1, the J call TRBJ2-1; 11 positions match TRBD2. CDR3 length: 13 amino acids. V shed 1 base, J shed 13 bases, and the junction held 6 bases outside the gene matches. In germline, CDR1 is DFQATT, CDR2 SNEGSKA (reference sequence). CDR3 region: CSARALAGGPQFF. The CDR3 DNA follows: TGCAGTGCTAGAGCTCTAGCGGGGGGTCCCCAGTTCTTC.

The table lists this clonotype with a few counts. This chain connects TRBV12-3 or TRBV12-4 to TRBJ2-5, with TRBD1 matching 8 bases. The CDR3 consists of 15 residues. The V gene end was trimmed by 4 bases and the J gene end by 4 bases; junction bases not matched to a gene: 8. The DNA of the CDR3 is TGTGCCAGCAGTTCACACCAGGGGGCAGGAGAGACCCAGTACTTC. It specifies CASSSHQGAGETQYF.

This rearrangement joins TRBV12-5 to TRBJ2-3, with a tentative D call TRBD2 (6 bases). V was pared by 3 bases and J by 1 base, with 11 bases between. This CDR3 has 15 residues. CDR1 LGHNT and CDR2 FRNRAP come from the germline V gene. The CDR3 DNA reads TGTGCTAGTGGTTTTGGGGGGACCGGCACAGATACGCAGTATTTT. Translation: CASGFGGTGTDTQYF.

The chain combines TRBV19 with TRBJ2-7; D is possibly TRBD2 (6 bases). The CDR3 contains 14 residues. Between the trimmed V and J ends, which lost 6 bases and 4 bases, there was a span of 16 bases. Germline values: CDR1 LNHDA, CDR2 SQIVND (reference sequence). CDR3 region: CASSSVGGVYEQYF. In DNA form, the CDR3 reads TGTGCCAGTAGCTCGGTCGGGGGAGTTTACGAGCAGTACTTC.

The chain employs TRBV28 and TRBJ2-7; perhaps D is TRBD1 or TRBD2 (5 bases each). V gave up 4 bases and J gave up 3 bases, with 13 bases separating them. Looked up from germline, CDR1 is MDHEN and CDR2 is SYDVKM. CDR3 length: 14 residues. The CDR3, as DNA: TGTGCCAGCAGTTCAACCGGGACCAACTACGAGCAGTACGTC. Residues: CASSSTGTNYEQYV.

The chain combines TRBV5-6 with TRBJ2-1; 9 nucleotides agree with TRBD1. Germline V gives CDR1 SGHDT, CDR2 YYEEEE. Losses at the gene ends were 5 bases for V and 8 bases for J; bases not matched to a gene: 8. The CDR3 is 14 amino acids. The CDR3 bases are TGTGCCAGCAGGATACAGGGGGCGAGGGATGAGCAGTTCTTC. This sequence encodes CASRIQGARDEQFF.

This clonotype was recorded at least ten times. The rearrangement links TRBV20-1 to TRBJ2-1; D uncertain. Germline V gene data show CDR1 as DFQATT and CDR2 as SNEGSKA (reference sequence). The CDR3 extends over 14 amino acids. V dropped 0 bases and J dropped 7 bases, with 13 bases sitting between them. The CDR3, as DNA: TGCAGTGCTAGAGATAGGCGTTGGTTTAATGAGCAGTTCTTC. As protein: CSARDRRWFNEQFF.